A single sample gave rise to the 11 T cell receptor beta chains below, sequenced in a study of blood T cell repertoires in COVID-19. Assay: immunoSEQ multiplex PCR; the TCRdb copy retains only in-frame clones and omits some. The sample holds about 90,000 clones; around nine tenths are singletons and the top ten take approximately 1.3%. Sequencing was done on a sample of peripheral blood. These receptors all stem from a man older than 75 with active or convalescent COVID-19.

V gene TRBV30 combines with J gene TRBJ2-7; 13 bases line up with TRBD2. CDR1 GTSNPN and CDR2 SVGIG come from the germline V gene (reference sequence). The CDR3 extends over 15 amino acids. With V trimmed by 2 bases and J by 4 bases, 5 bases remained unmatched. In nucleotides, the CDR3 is TGTGCCTGGAGTAGTGGACTAGCGGGAGCTTACGAGCAGTACTTC. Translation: CAWSSGLAGAYEQYF.

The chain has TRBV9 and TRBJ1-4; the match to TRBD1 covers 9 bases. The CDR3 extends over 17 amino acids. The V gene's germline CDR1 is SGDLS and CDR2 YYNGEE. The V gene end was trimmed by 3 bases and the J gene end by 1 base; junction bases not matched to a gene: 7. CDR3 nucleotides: TGTGCCAGCAGCGCAGGGACAGGGCCCTTAACTAATGAAAAACTGTTTTTT. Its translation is CASSAGTGPLTNEKLFF. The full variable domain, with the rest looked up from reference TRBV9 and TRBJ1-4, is DSGVTQTPKHLITATGQRVTLRCSPRSGDLSVYWYQQSLDQGLQFLIQYYNGEERAKGNILERFSAQQFPDLHSELNLSSLELGDSALYFCASSAGTGPLTNEKLFFGSGTQLSVL.

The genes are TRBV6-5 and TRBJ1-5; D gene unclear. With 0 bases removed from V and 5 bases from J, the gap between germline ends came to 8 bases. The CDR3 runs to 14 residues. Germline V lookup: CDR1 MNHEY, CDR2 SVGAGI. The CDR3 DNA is TGTGCCAGCAGTTACTCGGGCGGGCATCAGCCCCAGCATTTT. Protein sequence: CASSYSGGHQPQHF.

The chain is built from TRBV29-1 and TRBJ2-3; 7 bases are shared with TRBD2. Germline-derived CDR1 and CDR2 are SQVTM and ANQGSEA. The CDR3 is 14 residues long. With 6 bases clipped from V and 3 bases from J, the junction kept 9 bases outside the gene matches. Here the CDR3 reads CSVERTSATDTQYF. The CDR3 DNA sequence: TGCAGCGTCGAAAGAACTAGCGCGACAGATACGCAGTATTTT.

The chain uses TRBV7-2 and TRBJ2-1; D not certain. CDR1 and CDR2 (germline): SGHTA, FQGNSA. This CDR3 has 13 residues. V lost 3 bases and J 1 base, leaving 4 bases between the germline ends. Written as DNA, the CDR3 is TGTGCCAGCAGCTTCAATTCCTACAATGAGCAGTTCTTC. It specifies CASSFNSYNEQFF.

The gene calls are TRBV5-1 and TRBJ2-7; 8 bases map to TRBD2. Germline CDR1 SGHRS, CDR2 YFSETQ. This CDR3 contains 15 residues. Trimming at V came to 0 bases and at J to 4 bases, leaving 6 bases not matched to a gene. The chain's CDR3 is CASSLESGSRYEQYF. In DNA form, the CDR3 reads TGCGCCAGCAGCTTGGAAAGCGGGAGTAGATACGAGCAGTACTTC.

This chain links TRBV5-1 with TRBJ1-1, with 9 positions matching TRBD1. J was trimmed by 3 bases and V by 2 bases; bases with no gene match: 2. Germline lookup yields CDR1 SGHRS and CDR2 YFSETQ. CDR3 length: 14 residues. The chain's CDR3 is CASSFRQGDTEAFF. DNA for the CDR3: TGCGCCAGCAGCTTTAGACAGGGGGACACTGAAGCTTTCTTT.

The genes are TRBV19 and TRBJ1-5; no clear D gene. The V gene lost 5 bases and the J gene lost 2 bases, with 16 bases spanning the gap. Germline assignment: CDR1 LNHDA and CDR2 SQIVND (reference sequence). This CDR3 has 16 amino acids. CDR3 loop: CASSLSTGIGNQPQHF. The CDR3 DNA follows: TGTGCCAGTAGTCTCAGCACCGGGATTGGCAATCAGCCCCAGCATTTT. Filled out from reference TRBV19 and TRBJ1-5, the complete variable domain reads DGGITQSPKYLFRKEGQNVTLSCEQNLNHDAMYWYRQDPGQGLRLIYYSQIVNDFQKGDIAEGYSVSREKKESFPLTVTSAQKNPTAFYLCASSLSTGIGNQPQHFGDGTRLSIL.

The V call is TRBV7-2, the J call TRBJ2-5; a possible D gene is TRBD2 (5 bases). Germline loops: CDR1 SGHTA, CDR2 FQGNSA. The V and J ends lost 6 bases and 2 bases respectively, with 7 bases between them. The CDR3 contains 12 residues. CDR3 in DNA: TGTGCCAGCAGACGGGAACAAGAGACCCAGTACTTC. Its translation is CASRREQETQYF.

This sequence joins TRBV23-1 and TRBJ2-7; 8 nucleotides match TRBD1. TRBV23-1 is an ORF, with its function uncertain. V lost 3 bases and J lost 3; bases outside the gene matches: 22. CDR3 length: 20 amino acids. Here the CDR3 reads CASSHLSRTGPRPRGYEQYF. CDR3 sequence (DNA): TGCGCCAGCAGTCATTTATCCCGGACAGGGCCTAGGCCTAGGGGCTACGAGCAGTACTTC.

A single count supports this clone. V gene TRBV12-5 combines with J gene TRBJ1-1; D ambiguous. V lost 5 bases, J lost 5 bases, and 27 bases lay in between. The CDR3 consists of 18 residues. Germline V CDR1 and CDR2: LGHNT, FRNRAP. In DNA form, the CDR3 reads TGTGCTAGTGGTCTTTGGTTAGGTGGTATGGGAGGAAGGACTGAAGCTTTCTTT. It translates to CASGLWLGGMGGRTEAFF.